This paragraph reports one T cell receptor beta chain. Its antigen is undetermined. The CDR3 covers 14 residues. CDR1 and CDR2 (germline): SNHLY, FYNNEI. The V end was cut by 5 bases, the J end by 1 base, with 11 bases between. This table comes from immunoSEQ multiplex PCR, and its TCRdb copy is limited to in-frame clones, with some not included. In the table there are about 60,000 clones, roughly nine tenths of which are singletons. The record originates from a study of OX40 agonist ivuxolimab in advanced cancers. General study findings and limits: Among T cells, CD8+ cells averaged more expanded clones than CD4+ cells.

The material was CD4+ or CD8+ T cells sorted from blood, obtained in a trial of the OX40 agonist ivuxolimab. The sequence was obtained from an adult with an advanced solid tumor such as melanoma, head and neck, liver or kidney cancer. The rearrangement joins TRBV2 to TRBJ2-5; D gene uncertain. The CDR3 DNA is TGTGCCAGCAGTTTTGGTTACCTCCAAGAGACCCAGTACTTC. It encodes CASSFGYLQETQYF.